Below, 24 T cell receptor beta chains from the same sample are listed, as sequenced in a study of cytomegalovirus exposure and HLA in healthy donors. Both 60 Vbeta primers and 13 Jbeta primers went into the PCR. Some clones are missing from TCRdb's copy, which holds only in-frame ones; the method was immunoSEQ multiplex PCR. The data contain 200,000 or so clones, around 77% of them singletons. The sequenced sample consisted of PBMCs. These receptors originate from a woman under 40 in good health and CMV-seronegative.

CDR3 sequence: CASSATGYTEAFF. CDR3 coding DNA: TGTGCCAGCAGCGCGACAGGGTACACTGAAGCTTTCTTT. The V gene is TRBV7-2, the J gene TRBJ1-1; 7 bases agree with TRBD1. This CDR3 is 13 amino acids long. Germline-derived CDR1 and CDR2 are SGHTA and FQGNSA. Trimming at V came to 5 bases and at J to 3 bases, leaving 3 bases not matched to a gene.

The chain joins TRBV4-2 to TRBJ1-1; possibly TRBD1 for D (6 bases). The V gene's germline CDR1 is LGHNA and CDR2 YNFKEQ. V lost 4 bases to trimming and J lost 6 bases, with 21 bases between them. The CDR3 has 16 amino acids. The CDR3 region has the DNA TGTGCCAGCAGCCCCGAATCGGACAGAGGGGACCCTGAAGCTTTCTTT. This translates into CASSPESDRGDPEAFF.

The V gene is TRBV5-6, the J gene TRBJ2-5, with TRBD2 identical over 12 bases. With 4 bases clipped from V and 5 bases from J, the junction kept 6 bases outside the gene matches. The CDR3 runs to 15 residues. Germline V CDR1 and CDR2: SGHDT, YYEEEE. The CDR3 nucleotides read TGTGCCAGCAGCGCGGCTAGCGGGGGGGCGGAGACCCAGTACTTC. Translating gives CASSAASGGAETQYF.

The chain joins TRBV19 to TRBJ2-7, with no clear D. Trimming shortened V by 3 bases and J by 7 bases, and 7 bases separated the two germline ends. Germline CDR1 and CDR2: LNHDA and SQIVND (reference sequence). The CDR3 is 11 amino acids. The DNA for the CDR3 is TGTGCCAGTAGTATCGCAGATGAGCAGTACTTC. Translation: CASSIADEQYF.

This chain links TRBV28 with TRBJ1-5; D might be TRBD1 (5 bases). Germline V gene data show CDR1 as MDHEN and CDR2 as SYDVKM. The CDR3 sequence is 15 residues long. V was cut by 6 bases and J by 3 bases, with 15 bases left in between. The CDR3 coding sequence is TGTGCCAGCAGCCTAACCCGACAGCACAATCAGCCCCAGCATTTT. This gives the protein CASSLTRQHNQPQHF.

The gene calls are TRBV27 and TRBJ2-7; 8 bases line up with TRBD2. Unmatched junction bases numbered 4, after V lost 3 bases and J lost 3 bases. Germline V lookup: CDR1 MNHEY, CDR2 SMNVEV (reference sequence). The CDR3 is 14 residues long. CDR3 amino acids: CASSFGGRYYEQYF. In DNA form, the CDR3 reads TGTGCCAGCAGTTTTGGCGGGAGGTACTACGAGCAGTACTTC.

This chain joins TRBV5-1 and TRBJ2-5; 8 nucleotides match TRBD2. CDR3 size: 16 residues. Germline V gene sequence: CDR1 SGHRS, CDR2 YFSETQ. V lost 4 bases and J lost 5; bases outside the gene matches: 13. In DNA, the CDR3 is TGCGCCAGCAGCATATACGCTCAGCGGGAGACGGAGACCCAGTACTTC. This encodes CASSIYAQRETETQYF. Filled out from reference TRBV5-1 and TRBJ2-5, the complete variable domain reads KAGVTQTPRYLIKTRGQQVTLSCSPISGHRSVSWYQQTPGQGLQFLFEYFSETQRNKGNFPGRFSGRQFSNSRSEMNVSTLELGDSALYLCASSIYAQRETETQYFGPGTRLLVL.

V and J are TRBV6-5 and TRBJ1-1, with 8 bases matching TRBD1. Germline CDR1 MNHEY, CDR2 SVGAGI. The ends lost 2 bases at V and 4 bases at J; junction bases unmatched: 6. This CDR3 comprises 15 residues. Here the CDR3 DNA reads TGTGCCAGCAGTTACGCGCCCAGGGGGCTCACTGAAGCTTTCTTT. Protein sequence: CASSYAPRGLTEAFF.

In DNA form, the CDR3 reads TGCAGCGCAGGTGGACTAGCGGTCACAGATACGCAGTATTTT. This encodes CSAGGLAVTDTQYF. The rearrangement links TRBV29-1 to TRBJ2-3; 10 bases are shared with TRBD2. Germline assignment: CDR1 SQVTM and CDR2 ANQGSEA. This CDR3 comprises 14 residues. Trimming removed 7 bases from V and 2 bases from J; junction bases left unmatched: 6.

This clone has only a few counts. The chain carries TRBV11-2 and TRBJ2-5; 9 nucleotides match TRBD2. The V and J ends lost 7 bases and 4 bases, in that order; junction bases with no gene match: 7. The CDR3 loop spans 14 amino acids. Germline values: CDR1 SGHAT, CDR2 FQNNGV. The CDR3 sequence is CASTAGGARETQYF. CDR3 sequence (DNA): TGTGCCAGCACCGCGGGGGGGGCGCGAGAGACCCAGTACTTC.

Here the CDR3 DNA reads TGTGCCAGCAGCCCGGAGAGGACGGGGGACACTGAAGCTTTCTTT. Translation: CASSPERTGDTEAFF. The rearrangement joins TRBV2 to TRBJ1-1; possible D gene TRBD1, 5 bases. Germline V gene lookup returns CDR1 SNHLY and CDR2 FYNNEI. CDR3 length equals 15 residues. V was cut by 6 bases and J by 3 bases, with 17 bases left in between.

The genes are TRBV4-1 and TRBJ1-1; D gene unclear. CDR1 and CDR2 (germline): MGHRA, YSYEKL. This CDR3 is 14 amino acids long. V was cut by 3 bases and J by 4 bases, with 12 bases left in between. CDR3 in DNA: TGCGCCAGCAGCCAGAGGGCTGCGGGCACTGAAGCTTTCTTT. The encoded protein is CASSQRAAGTEAFF.

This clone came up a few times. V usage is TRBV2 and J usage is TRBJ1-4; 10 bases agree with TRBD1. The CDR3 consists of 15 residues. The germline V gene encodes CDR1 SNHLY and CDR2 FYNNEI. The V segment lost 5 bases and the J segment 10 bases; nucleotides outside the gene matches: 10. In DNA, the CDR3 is TGTGCCAGCAGTCCTGACAGGGGGCGATTTGGAAAACTGTTTTTT. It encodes CASSPDRGRFGKLFF. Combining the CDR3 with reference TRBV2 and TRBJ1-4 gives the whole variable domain EPEVTQTPSHQVTQMGQEVILRCVPISNHLYFYWYRQILGQKVEFLVSFYNNEISEKSEIFDDQFSVERPDGSNFTLKIRSTKLEDSAMYFCASSPDRGRFGKLFFGSGTQLSVL.

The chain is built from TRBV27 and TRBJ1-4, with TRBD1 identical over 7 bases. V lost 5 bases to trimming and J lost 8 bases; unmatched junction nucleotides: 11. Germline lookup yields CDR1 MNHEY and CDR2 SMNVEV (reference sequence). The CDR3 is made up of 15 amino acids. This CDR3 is CASSNYRGGEEKLFF. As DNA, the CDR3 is TGTGCCAGCAGTAATTACAGGGGTGGGGAAGAAAAACTGTTTTTT.

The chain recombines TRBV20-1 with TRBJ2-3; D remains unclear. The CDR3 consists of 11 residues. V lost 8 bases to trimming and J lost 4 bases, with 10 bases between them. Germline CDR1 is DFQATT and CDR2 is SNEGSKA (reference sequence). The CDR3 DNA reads TGCAGTTTGCCCCGGGCAGATACGCAGTATTTT. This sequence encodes CSLPRADTQYF.

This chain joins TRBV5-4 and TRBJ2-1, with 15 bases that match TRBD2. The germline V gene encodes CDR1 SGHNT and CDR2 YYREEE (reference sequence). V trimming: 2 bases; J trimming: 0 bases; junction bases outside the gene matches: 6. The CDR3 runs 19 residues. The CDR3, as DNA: TGTGCCAGCAGCTTTCCGGGGACTAGCGGGAGGAGCTCCTACAATGAGCAGTTCTTC. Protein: CASSFPGTSGRSSYNEQFF. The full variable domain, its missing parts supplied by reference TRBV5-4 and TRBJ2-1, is ETGVTQSPTHLIKTRGQQVTLRCSSQSGHNTVSWYQQALGQGPQFIFQYYREEENGRGNFPPRFSGLQFPNYSSELNVNALELDDSALYLCASSFPGTSGRSSYNEQFFGPGTRLTVL.

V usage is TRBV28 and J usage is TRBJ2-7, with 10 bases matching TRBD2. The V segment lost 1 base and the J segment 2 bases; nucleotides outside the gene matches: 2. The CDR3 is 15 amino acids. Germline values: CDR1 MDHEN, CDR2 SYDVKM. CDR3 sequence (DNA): TGTGCCAGCAGTTTATTCGGGACTAGCGCCTACGAGCAGTACTTC. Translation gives CASSLFGTSAYEQYF.

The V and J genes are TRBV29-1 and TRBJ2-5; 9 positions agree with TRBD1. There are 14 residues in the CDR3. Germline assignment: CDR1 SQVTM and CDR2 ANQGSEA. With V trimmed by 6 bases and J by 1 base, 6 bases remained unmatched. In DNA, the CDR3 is TGCAGCGTATTCAGGACAGGGGCCCAAGAGACCCAGTACTTC. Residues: CSVFRTGAQETQYF.

CDR3 residues: CASSLASSTDTQYF. CDR3 sequence (DNA): TGCGCCAGCAGCTTGGCCAGTAGCACAGATACGCAGTATTTT. V and J are TRBV5-1 and TRBJ2-3, with D unclear. Germline CDR1 and CDR2: SGHRS and YFSETQ. CDR3 size: 14 residues. V was cut by 0 bases and J by 0 bases, with 5 bases left in between.

In DNA form, the CDR3 reads TGTGCCAGCAGCTTAGCCGGCGGGAGGGAAAAAATCAATGAGCAGTTCTTC. Its protein product is CASSLAGGREKINEQFF. The chain has TRBV7-7 and TRBJ2-1, with TRBD2 identical over 9 bases. CDR1 and CDR2 (germline): SSHAT, FNYEAQ (reference sequence). V was clipped by 0 bases and J by 6 bases; unmatched bases: 9. This CDR3 spans 17 amino acids.

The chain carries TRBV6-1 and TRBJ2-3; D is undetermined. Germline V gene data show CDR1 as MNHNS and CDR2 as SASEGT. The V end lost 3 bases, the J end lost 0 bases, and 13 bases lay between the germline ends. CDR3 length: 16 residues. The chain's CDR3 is CASSDARYSSTDTQYF. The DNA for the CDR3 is TGTGCCAGCAGTGATGCGAGATATTCTAGCACAGATACGCAGTATTTT.

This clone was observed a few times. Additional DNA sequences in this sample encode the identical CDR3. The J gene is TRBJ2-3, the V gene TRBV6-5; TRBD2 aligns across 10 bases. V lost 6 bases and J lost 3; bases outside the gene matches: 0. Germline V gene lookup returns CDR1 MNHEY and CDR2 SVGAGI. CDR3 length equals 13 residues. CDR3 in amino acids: CASRTSGTDTQYF. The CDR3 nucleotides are TGTGCCAGCAGGACTAGCGGGACAGATACGCAGTATTTT.

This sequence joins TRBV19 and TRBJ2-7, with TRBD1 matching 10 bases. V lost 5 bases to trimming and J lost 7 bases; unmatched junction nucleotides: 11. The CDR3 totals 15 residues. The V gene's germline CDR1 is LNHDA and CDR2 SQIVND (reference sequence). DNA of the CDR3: TGTGCCAGTAGTTCAAGACAGGGGGCAACGGATGAGCAGTACTTC. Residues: CASSSRQGATDEQYF.

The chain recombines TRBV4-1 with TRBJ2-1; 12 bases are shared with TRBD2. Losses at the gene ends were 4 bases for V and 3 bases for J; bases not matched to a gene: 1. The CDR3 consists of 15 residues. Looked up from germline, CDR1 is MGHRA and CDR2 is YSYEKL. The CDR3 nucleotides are TGCGCCAGCAGCCCGGGACTAGCGGGCTACAATGAGCAGTTCTTC. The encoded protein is CASSPGLAGYNEQFF.